The TCR beta chain described here comes from a study of T cells after yellow fever vaccination. This clonotype was seen a few times. As yet, its antigen is unknown. The V end was cut by 7 bases, the J end by 0 bases, with 18 bases between. The germline V gene encodes CDR1 MNHNS and CDR2 SASEGT. The CDR3 runs to 16 residues. The study made its TCR cDNA through 5'RACE template switching. That step introduced a universal primer site along with UMIs. TCRdb processed the 5' RACE reads anew with MiXCR; each CDR3 protein has one entry. The table lists under 700,000 distinct CDR3 sequences, around a sixth of them singletons. Study findings and constraints: Any FACS-sorted repertoire could hold abundant clonotypes that contaminate it from the bulk population. Reappearing after the booster were most of the clones from primary vaccination (approximately 96% CD4, approximately 89% CD8). By day 5 rather than day 15, the secondary response had peaked, though it was weaker.

This sequence originates from a young man who received the YFV17D yellow fever vaccine. This sample comprised PBMCs, obtained 5 to 6 days after the first yellow fever vaccination. The rearrangement links TRBV6-1 to TRBJ1-1; the D gene is possibly TRBD1 (6 bases). CDR3 nucleotide sequence: TGTGCCAGCACCTCCCTCCACAGGGCCCTGAACACTGAAGCTTTCTTT. Amino acid sequence: CASTSLHRALNTEAFF.